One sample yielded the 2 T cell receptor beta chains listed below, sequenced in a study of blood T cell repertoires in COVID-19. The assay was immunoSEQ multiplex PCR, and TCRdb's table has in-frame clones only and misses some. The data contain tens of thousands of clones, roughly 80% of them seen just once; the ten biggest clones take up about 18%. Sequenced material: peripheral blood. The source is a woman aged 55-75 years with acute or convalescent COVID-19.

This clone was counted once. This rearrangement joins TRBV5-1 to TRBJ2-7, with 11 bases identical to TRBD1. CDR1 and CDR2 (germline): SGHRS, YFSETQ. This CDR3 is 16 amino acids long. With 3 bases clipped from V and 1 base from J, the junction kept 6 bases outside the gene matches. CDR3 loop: CASSWGDRGSSYEQYV. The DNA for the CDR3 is TGCGCCAGCAGCTGGGGGGACAGGGGGTCTTCCTACGAGCAGTACGTC.

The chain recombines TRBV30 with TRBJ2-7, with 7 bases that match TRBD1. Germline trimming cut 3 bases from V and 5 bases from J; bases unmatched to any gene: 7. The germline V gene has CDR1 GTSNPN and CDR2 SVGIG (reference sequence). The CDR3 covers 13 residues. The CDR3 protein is CAWSVRGINEQYV. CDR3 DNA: TGTGCCTGGAGCGTCAGGGGGATCAACGAGCAGTACGTC.